This T cell receptor beta chain was sequenced for a study of identical twins (TCRdb year 2016). Broadly, across the study: To test whether fetal clonotypes persist, the study used deep sequencing on TCR alpha and beta repertoires from monozygotic twins, unrelated adults of various ages, and cord blood. Replicate twin experiments were performed at different times using different library preparation protocols to rule out contamination. Paper-wide results and their limitations: In beta out-of-frame sequences, excess twin sharing was weaker, because having fewer shared sequences lowered the signal-to-noise ratio. Compared with coincidental sharing between unrelated individuals, an excess of low generation-probability sequences was observed among out-of-frame TCR alpha sequences shared between twins. In monozygotic twins, recombination models systematically underestimated out-of-frame TCR alpha sharing, but the models matched the sharing seen between unrelated individuals. Fewer insertions were carried by abundant cord blood beta clonotypes; a weaker similar trend was observed in young adult naive repertoires, while no such trend was observed in memory repertoires. Invariant T cells such as MAIT and iNKT could partly confound zero-insertion analyses, though diverse VJ usage argued against this for most clonotypes. Because the same donors could not be followed over many years, conclusions were based on cross-sectional statistical analysis.

In the case of this clonotype: Its target antigen remains unknown. Base-call qualities are not available, and no considerably larger clone is one nucleotide away.

All donors were healthy Caucasians. The twin cohort comprised three pairs of female monozygotic twins, all aged roughly 18 to 30 years. CD4+ and CD8+ T cell populations were isolated with positive isolation kits from Invitrogen. The library relied on 5' RACE. Instrument used: Illumina HiSeq 2000. A universal primer binding site was introduced by template switching, and a unique molecular identifier was present in the final cDNA, enabling accurate counting of TCR cDNA molecules. Specific primers in the conserved constant-segment region were used to synthesize first-strand cDNA for TCR alpha and beta chains. To control for contamination, every cDNA library carried two barcodes: a SMART-Mk sample barcode plus Illumina barcodes. TruSeq adapter sequences along with Illumina sample barcodes were introduced in two successive PCR steps. Sequencing of the TCR alpha and beta cDNA libraries was done on the Illumina HiSeq platform using custom primers. As for how the authors treated the data: MiGEC processed the raw reads to extract unique molecular identifiers, while MiXCR was used to determine the CDR3 positions. For each individual, recombination models were inferred using an EM algorithm with the repgenHMM and IGoR tools. The analysis of shared clonotypes was done with the tcR package in R, with sharing normalized by the product of cloneset sizes. Out-of-frame nonproductive sequences were analyzed to study raw recombination free of thymic and clonal selection effects. Using fastp trimming at Q25 and MiXCR clonotype assembly, TCRdb reanalyzed the public sequencing data and kept in-frame beta chains. Rows with one shared CDR3 protein collapse into an entry with the most common genes and DNA. These V and J calls derive from TCRdb rather than the authors' analysis. The sample has 540,000 or so distinct CDR3 sequences on record, approximately 20% of them singletons. The top ten clones comprise around 0.5% of the sample.

Trimmed from V: 6 bases; trimmed from J: 5 bases; junction bases lacking a gene match: 5. For CDR1 and CDR2, the germline V gene lists WSHSY and SAAADI. CDR3 length: 13 amino acids, cysteine to phenylalanine. The kept DNA is CDR3 alone, 39 bases in frame from the first base. This sample was shared with a second study, whose subject was yellow fever vaccine responses in identical twins. The other study reports the following: The T cell response to vaccination in identical twins was reported by the authors to appear partly convergent and partly personalized. The study precisely tracked vaccine-responding T cell clones in identical twins.

The receptor was isolated from a woman younger than 30 in good health. Sequencing was performed on CD4+ T cells sorted from blood. The sequence joins TRBV10-2 to TRBJ2-5, with TRBD2 matching 8 junction bases. The nucleotide sequence is TGCGCCAGCAGGCAGCGGGAGCATGAGACCCAGTACTTC. It codes for CASRQREHETQYF.